The T cell receptor (beta chain) under discussion was sequenced for a study of cytotoxic CD8 clonotypes in ibrutinib-treated CLL. About the study: Among the samples, the mean was roughly 260,000 productive templates and some 94,000 productive rearrangements. Findings and limits, study-wide: Shared public clonotypes were rare, and on treatment they either got smaller or stayed the same. Timing of sampling differed between sustained-remission and progressing patients.

Turning to this clone: Its antigen is unknown.

TCRdb keeps only in-frame clones here, not all; method: immunoSEQ multiplex PCR. Among 300,000 or so clones, 67% were seen once, and the ten largest hold under 8%. Trimming stripped 0 bases from V and 1 base from J, with 7 bases between. CDR3 length equals 14 residues. CDR1 is SGHNT, CDR2 YYREEE, per germline (reference sequence). Genomic DNA in a quantity of around 2 micrograms was derived from cryopreserved PBMCs for TCR beta libraries. This receptor was identified in a human donor with chronic lymphocytic leukemia. Sequenced material: PBMCs, taken after 36 months of ibrutinib treatment. The chain links TRBV5-4 to TRBJ1-1; D is ambiguous. CDR3 sequence: CASSLGTENTEAFF. CDR3 DNA sequence: TGTGCCAGCAGCTTGGGGACGGAGAACACTGAAGCTTTCTTT.